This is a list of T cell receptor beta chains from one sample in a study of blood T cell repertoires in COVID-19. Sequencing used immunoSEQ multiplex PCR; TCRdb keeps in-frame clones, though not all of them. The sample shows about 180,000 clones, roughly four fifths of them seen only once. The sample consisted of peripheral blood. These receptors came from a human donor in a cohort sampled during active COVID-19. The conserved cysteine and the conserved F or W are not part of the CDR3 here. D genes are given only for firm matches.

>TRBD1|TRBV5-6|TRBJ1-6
ASSLRTGGQVLSPLH
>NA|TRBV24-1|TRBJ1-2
ATSRGGRVRYT
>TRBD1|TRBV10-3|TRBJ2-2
AISAPDRGHTGELF
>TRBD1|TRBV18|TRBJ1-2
ASSPPGTGRPYGYT
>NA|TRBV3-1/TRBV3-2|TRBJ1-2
ASSERGTYGYT
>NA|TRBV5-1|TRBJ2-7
ASSLSQATYEQY
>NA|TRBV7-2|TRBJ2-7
ASSLGYGRAYEQY
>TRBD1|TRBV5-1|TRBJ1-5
APVRRGLCQPQH
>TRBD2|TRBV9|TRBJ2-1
ASSTGTSGYNEQF
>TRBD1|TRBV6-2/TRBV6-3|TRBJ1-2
ASSYQTGIYGYT
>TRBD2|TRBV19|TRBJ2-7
ASSERGAWEQY
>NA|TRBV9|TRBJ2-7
ASSPHPTVVRYEQY
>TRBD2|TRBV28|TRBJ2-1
ASSPSRGLAGGNEQF
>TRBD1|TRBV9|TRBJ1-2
ASSVGFTGGDYGYT
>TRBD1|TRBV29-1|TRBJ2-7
SVLRDRSYEQY
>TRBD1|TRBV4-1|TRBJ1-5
ASSLTGGDQPQH
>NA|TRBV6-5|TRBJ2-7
ASSYSTSGPYEQY
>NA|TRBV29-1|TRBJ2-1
SVRGRVGGEQF
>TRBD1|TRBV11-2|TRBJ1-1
ASSLVSPTGGTEAF
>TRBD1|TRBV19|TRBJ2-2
ASNPDRGGTGELF
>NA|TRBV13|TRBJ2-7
ASSLEQGHEQY
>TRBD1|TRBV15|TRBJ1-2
ATSTNDRVYGYT
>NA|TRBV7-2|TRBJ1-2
ASSSPRGGNYGYT
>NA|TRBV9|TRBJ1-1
ASSAVTGGEAF
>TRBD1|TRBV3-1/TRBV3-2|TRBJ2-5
ASSQPGQGAFGKTQY
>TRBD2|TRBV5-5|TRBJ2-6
ASSLAPRGGAGANVLT
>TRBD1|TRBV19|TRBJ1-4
ASSAGTAINEKLF
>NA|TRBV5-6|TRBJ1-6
ASSFGAPMRNSPLH
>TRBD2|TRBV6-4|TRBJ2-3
ASSDSNNTGTSDTDTQY
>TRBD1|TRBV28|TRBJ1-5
ASSFDRGDQPQH
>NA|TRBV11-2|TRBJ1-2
ASSLKRRLANYGYT
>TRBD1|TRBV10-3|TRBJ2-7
AISDLTGAGEQY
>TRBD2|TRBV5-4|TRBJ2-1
ASRLAGFWSNEQF
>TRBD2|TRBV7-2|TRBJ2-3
ASSFGGRGGLGTQY
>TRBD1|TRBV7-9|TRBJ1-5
ASSDDRANQPQH
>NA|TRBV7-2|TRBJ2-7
ASSLRGYEQY
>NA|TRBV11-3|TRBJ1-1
ASSSGLNTEAF
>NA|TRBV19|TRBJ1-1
ASKWSNTEAF
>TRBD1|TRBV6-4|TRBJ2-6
ASSEGTGGTSGANVLT
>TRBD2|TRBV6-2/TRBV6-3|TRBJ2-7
ASSYQRTSGGY
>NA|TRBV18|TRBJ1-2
ASSPEGAAYGYT
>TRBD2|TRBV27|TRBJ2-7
ASSLLAGEEYEQY
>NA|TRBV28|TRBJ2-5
ASSYALEEETQY
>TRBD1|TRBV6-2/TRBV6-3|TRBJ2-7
ASSPGTGGEQY
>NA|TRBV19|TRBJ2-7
ASRRDGVSNEQY
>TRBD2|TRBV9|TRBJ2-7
ASSAGLAGLHEQY
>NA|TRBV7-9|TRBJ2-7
ASSPLGYEQY
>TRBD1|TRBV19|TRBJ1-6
ASSITQGNSPLH
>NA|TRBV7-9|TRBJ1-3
ASSLDRHSGNTIY
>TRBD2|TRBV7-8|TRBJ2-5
ASSPYRASSGVMKETQY
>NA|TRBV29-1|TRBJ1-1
SVEGLLNTEAF
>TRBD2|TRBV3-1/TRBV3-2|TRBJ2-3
ASSLGTSGSTDTQY
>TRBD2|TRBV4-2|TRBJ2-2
ASSQDPSSGPFTGELF